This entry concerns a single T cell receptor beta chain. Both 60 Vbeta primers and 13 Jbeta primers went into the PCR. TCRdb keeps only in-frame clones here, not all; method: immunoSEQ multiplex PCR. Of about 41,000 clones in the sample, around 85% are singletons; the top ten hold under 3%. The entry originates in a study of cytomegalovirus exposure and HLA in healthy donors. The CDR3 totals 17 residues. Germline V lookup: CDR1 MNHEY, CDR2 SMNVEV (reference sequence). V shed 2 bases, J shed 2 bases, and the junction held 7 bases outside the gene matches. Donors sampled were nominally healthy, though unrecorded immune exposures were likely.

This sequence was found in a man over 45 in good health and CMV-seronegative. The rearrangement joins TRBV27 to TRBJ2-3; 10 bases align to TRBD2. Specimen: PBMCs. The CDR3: CASSLDLAGANTDTQYF. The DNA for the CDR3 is TGTGCCAGCAGTTTAGACCTAGCGGGAGCCAACACAGATACGCAGTATTTT.